This T cell receptor beta chain was profiled in a study of shared clonotypes between healthy human individuals. General study findings and limits: Naive CD4 clonotype sharing across a few donors was about 5.3%.

Profiling relied on immunoSEQ multiplex PCR, and the TCRdb table lists in-frame clones only, not all of them. This table holds about 1 million clones, approximately 72% found once. Germline values: CDR1 KGHSH, CDR2 LQKENI. With 3 bases removed from V and 2 bases from J, the gap between germline ends came to 22 bases. This CDR3 is built from 18 residues. As regards this clone: Its antigen is undetermined.

The chain uses TRBV18 and TRBJ1-2; possible D gene TRBD1, 5 bases. Input material: memory CD4+ T cells sorted from blood. Subset described: CD45RA-negative fraction. The source of this sequence is a man between 18 and 29 years old in good health. In nucleotides, the CDR3 is TGTGCCAGCTCACCCCGAGCCGGGGACGGGATCGTGAACTATGGCTACACCTTC. This encodes CASSPRAGDGIVNYGYTF. Complete variable domain (other parts from reference TRBV18 and TRBJ1-2): NAGVMQNPRHLVRRRGQEARLRCSPMKGHSHVYWYRQLPEEGLKFMVYLQKENIIDESGMPKERFSAEFPKEGPSILRIQQVVRGDSAAYFCASSPRAGDGIVNYGYTFGSGTRLTVV.